This T cell receptor (beta chain) was sequenced during a study of blood T cell repertoires in COVID-19. The CDR3 consists of 15 residues. Trimming at V came to 6 bases and at J to 0 bases, leaving 8 bases not matched to a gene. In germline, CDR1 is MNHEY, CDR2 SVGAGI. In the original workflow: How many nucleated cells were present was estimated from reference gene primer amplification. Repertoires were generated with immunoSEQ multiplex PCR, while TCRdb's copy carries only in-frame clones and drops some. V, J and clone size were drawn from that table, and D and trimming were deduced from the DNA. This sample has about 83,000 clones; more than 75% occur once, and the top ten carry 7.5% to 9.5%.

This sequence was found in a man aged 45-65 years with active COVID-19. The rearrangement joins TRBV6-5 to TRBJ2-7; 7 nucleotides align to TRBD1. The sequenced sample consisted of peripheral blood. The CDR3 nucleotides are TGTGCCAGCAGGTACAGGGGAACGAGCTCCTACGAGCAGTACTTC. Translated, it gives CASRYRGTSSYEQYF.